This T cell receptor (beta chain) appears in the sequencing data of a study of cytomegalovirus exposure and HLA in healthy donors. Trimming removed 4 bases from V and 5 bases from J, with 19 bases in between. The CDR3 is 15 amino acids. CDR1 is SGDLS, CDR2 YYNGEE, per germline. The study ran its PCR with 60 Vbeta and 13 Jbeta primers. The assay was immunoSEQ multiplex PCR, and TCRdb's table has in-frame clones only and misses some. Seen here are 80,000 to 100,000 clones, just under 80% observed once, and the top ten hold approximately 7.5%. The clonotype originates from a man aged 30-40 years in good health and CMV-seronegative. Sequenced sample: PBMCs. The rearrangement joins TRBV9 to TRBJ2-7; weak D call: TRBD1 (6 bases). The CDR3 coding sequence is TGTGCCAGCAGCCTCACAGGGTCGTCTTCCCACGAGCAGTACTTC. It encodes CASSLTGSSSHEQYF.